A single sample is the source of the 3 T cell receptor beta chains below, sequenced in a study of shared clonotypes between healthy human individuals. Here immunoSEQ multiplex PCR was the method, and the copy in TCRdb shows in-frame clones only, minus some. Here the sample spans about 490,000 clones, 76% being singletons. The sequencing sample was made of PBMCs. These receptors were collected from a woman between 40 and 50 years old in good health. Some clones in this sample may be carry-over from other donors' samples.

CDR3 in DNA: TGTGCCAGCAGCTTATCGCCTACCAGTGCAACTAATGAAAAACTGTTTTTT. Encoded protein: CASSLSPTSATNEKLFF. The V call is TRBV7-9, the J call TRBJ1-4, with D hard to call. With 2 bases removed from V and 0 bases from J, the gap between germline ends came to 13 bases. The CDR3 runs to 17 residues. Per the germline V gene, CDR1 is SEHNR and CDR2 is FQNEAQ (reference sequence).

The chain combines TRBV20-1 with TRBJ2-7, with a possible D match to TRBD1 (6 bases). The DNA end is a closer match to TRBJ2-5, so the J assignment may be wrong. The CDR3 length is 11 residues. The germline V gene encodes CDR1 DFQATT and CDR2 SNEGSKA (reference sequence). Written as DNA, the CDR3 is TGCAGCGGACAGTTAGGAGAGACCCAGTACTTC. It codes for CSGQLGETQYF.

The gene calls are TRBV2 and TRBJ1-2; TRBD1 matches 7 bases. Trimming took 6 bases from V and 4 from J; bases not matched to a gene: 8. Per germline, CDR1 SNHLY and CDR2 FYNNEI. The CDR3 sequence is 14 residues long. CDR3: CASSPNRGGYGYTF. In nucleotides, the CDR3 is TGTGCCAGCAGCCCTAACAGGGGTGGCTATGGCTACACCTTC.